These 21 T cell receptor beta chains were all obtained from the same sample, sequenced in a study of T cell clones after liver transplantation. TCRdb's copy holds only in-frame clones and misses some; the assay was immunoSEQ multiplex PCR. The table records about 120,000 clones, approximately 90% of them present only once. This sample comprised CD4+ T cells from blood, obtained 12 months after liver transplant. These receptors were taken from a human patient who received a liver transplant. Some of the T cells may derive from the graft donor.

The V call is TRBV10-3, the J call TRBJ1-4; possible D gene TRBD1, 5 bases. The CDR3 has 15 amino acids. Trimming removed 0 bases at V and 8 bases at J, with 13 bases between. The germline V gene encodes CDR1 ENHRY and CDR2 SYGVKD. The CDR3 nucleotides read TGTGCCATCAGTGAGTCCACCAGGGTAAAAGAAAAACTGTTTTTT. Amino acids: CAISESTRVKEKLFF.

CDR3 coding DNA: TGTGCGTCGAGGGATATGAACACCGGGGAGCTGTTTTTT. It encodes CASRDMNTGELFF. The chain is built from TRBV2 and TRBJ2-2; D may be TRBD2 (5 bases). Germline values: CDR1 SNHLY, CDR2 FYNNEI. This CDR3 has 13 residues.

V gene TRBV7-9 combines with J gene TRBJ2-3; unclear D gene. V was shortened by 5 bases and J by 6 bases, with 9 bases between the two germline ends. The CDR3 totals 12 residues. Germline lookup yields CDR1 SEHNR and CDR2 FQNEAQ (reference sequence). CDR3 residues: CASSPEADTQYF. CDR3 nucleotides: TGTGCCAGCAGCCCTGAAGCGGATACGCAGTATTTT.

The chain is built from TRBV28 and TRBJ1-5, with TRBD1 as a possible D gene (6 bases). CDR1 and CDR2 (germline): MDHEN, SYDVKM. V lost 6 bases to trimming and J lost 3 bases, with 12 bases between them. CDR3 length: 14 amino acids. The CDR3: CASRPTGSNQPQHF. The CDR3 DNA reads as TGTGCCAGCAGGCCTACAGGGTCCAATCAGCCCCAGCATTTT.

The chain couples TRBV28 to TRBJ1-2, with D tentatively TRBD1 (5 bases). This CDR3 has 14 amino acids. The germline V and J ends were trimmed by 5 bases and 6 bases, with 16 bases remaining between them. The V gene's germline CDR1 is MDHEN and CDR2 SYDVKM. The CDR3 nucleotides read TGTGCCAGCAGTGTACCTGGGACTGCTGATGGCTACACCTTC. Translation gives CASSVPGTADGYTF.

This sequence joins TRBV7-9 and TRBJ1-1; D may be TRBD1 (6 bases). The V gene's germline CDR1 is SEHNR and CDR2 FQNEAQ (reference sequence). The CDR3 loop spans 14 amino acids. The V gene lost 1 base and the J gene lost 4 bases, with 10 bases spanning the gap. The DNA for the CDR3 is TGTGCCAGCAGCTTAGACAGGGTAGTCACTGAAGCTTTCTTT. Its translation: CASSLDRVVTEAFF.

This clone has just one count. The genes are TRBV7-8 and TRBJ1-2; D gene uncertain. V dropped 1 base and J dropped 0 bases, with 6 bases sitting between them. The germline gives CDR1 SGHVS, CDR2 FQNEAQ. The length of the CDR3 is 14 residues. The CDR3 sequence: CASSLGHTNYGYTF. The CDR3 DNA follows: TGTGCCAGCAGCTTAGGGCACACTAACTATGGCTACACCTTC.

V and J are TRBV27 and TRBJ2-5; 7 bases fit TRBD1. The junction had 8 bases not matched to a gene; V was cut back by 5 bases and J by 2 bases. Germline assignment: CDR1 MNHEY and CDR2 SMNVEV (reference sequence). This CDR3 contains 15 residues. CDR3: CASSRQGNKQETQYF. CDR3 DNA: TGTGCCAGCAGTCGACAGGGAAATAAACAAGAGACCCAGTACTTC.

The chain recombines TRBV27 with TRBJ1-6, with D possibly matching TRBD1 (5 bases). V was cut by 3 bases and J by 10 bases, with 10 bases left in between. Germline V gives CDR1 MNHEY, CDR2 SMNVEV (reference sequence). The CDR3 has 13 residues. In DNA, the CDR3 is TGTGCCAGCAGTTTTCAGGGTGCGTCACCCCTCCACTTT. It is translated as CASSFQGASPLHF.

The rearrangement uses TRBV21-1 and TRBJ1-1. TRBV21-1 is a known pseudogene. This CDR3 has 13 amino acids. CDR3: CASSKAPGGGTFF. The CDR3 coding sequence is TGTGCCAGCAGCAAAGCACCAGGGGGAGGGACTTTCTTT.

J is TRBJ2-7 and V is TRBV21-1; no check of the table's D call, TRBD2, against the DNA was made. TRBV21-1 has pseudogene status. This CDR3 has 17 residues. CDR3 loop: CASSTLERVSGTYEQYF. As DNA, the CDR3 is TGTGCCAGCAGCACGTTGGAGCGGGTTTCAGGTACCTACGAGCAGTACTTC.

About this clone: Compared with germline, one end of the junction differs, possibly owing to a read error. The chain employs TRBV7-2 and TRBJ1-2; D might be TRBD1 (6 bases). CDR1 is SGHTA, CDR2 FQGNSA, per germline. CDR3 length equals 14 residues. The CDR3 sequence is CASSSQQGNFGYTF. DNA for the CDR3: TGTGCCAGCAGCTCACAACAGGGTAACTTTGGCTACACCTTC. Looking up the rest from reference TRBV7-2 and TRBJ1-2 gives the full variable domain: GAGVSQSPSNKVTEKGKDVELRCDPISGHTALYWYRQSLGQGLEFLIYFQGNSAPDKSGLPSDRFSAERTGGSVSTLTIQRTQQEDSAVYLCASSSQQGNFGYTFGSGTRLTVV.

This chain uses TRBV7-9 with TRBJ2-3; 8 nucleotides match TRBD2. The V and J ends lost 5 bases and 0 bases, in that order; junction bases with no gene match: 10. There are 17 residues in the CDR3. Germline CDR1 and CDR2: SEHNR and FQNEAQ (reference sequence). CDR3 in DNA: TGTGCCAGCAGCCCTCAGACTAGCGCCGATAGCACAGATACGCAGTATTTT. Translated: CASSPQTSADSTDTQYF. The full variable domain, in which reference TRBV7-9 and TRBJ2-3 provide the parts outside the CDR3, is DTGVSQNPRHKITKRGQNVTFRCDPISEHNRLYWYRQTLGQGPEFLTYFQNEAQLEKSRLLSDRFSAERPKGSFSTLEIQRTEQGDSAMYLCASSPQTSADSTDTQYFGPGTRLTVL.

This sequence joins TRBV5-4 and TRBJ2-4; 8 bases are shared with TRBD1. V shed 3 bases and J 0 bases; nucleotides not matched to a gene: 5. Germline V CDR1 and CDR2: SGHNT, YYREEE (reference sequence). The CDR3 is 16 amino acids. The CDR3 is CASSSGQGLAKNIQYF. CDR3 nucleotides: TGTGCCAGCAGCTCAGGACAGGGTCTAGCCAAAAACATTCAGTACTTC.

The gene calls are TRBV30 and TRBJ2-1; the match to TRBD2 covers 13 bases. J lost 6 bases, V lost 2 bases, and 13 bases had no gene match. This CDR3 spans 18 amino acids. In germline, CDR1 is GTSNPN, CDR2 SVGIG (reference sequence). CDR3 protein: CAWSPLGGTSGILNEQFF. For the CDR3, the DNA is TGTGCCTGGAGTCCACTAGGGGGGACTAGCGGGATCCTCAATGAGCAGTTCTTC.

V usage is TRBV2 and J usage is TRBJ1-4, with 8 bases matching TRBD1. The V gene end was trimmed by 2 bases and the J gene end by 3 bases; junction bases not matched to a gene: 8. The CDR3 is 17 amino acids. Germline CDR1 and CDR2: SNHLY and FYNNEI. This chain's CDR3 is CASSEMDLQGANEKLFF. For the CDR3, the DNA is TGTGCCAGCAGTGAAATGGATCTACAGGGGGCTAATGAAAAACTGTTTTTT.

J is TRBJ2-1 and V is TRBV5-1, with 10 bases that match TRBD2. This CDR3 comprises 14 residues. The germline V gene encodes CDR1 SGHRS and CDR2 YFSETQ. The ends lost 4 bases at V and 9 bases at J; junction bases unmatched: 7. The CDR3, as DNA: TGCGCCAGCAGCGGCCTAGCGGGAGAAAGTGAGCAGTTCTTC. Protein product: CASSGLAGESEQFF.

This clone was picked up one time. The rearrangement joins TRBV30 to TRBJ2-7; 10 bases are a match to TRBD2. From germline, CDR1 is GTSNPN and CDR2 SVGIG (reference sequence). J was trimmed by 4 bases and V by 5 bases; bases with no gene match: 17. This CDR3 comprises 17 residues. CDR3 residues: CAWGDRIVPTSGYEQYF. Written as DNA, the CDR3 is TGTGCCTGGGGGGACAGAATTGTCCCGACTAGCGGGTACGAGCAGTACTTC. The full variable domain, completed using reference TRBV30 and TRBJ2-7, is SQTIHQWPATLVQPVGSPLSLECTVEGTSNPNLYWYRQAAGRGLQLLFYSVGIGQISSEVPQNLSASRPQDRQFILSSKKLLLSDSGFYLCAWGDRIVPTSGYEQYFGPGTRLTVT.

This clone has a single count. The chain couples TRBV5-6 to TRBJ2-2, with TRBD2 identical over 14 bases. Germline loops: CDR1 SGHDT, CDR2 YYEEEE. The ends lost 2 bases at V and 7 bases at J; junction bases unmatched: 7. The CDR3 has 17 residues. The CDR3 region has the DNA TGTGCCAGCAGCTTATCCGGACTAGCGGGAGGTGTCGGGGAGCTGTTTTTT. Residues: CASSLSGLAGGVGELFF.

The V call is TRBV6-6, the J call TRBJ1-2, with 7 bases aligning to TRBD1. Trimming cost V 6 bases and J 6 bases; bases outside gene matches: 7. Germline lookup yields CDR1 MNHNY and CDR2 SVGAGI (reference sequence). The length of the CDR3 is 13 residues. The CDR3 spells CASRVRGLHGYTF. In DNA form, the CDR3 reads TGTGCCAGCAGAGTGAGGGGGCTCCATGGCTACACCTTC.

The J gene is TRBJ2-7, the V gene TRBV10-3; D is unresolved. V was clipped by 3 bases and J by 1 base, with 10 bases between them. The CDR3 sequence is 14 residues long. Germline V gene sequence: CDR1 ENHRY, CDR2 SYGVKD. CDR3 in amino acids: CAISDNTISYEQYF. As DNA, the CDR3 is TGTGCCATCAGTGACAACACCATATCCTACGAGCAGTACTTC.